One T cell receptor (beta chain) is described in this entry. The library targeted TCRbeta and was prepared with unique molecular identifiers. One entry per CDR3 protein, called by TCRdb with MiXCR from the PCR reads. The data hold approximately 220,000 distinct CDR3 sequences, with under 20% observed a single time. These data are taken from a study of T-cell reconstitution after alpha-beta-depleted transplantation in children. Trimming stripped 4 bases from V and 0 bases from J, with 11 bases between. CDR3 length equals 16 residues. Germline V gene lookup returns CDR1 SGHRS and CDR2 YFSETQ. The chain couples TRBV5-1 to TRBJ2-6, with D perhaps TRBD1 or TRBD2 (5 bases each). This sequence was found in a male patient under 10 years old who had a stem cell transplant for acute lymphoblastic leukemia, so the T cells may come from the graft donor. The input for sequencing was PBMCs, mostly from graft donor cells, taken 360 days after TCRalphabeta/CD19-depleted stem cell transplant. The CDR3 DNA follows: TGCGCCAGCAGCCCAGAGAGGGGCTCTGGGGCCAACGTCCTGACTTTC. Protein product: CASSPERGSGANVLTF.